This T cell receptor beta chain appears in the sequencing data of a study of cytomegalovirus exposure and HLA in healthy donors. Whole-study findings and limits: A later analysis found most CMV-associated TCR beta chains apparently HLA-restricted. Within an earlier analysis, most TCR beta V segments proved productive either about 90% or about 30% of the time. Likely technical artifact: a cluster of highly shared sequence variants.

Vbeta (60) and Jbeta (13) primers were used in the PCR. Measured with immunoSEQ multiplex PCR; TCRdb has only the in-frame clones, and not every one. The sample has 150,000 to 200,000 clones; under 85% are singletons. This clone turned up a few times. The antigen is unknown. Germline CDR1 reads LNHNV; CDR2 reads YYDKDF (reference sequence). J was trimmed by 5 bases and V by 0 bases; bases with no gene match: 5. The CDR3 loop spans 16 amino acids. Donors consisted of healthy bone marrow donors. The source material was PBMCs. The rearrangement uses TRBV15 and TRBJ1-2, with TRBD1 identical over 11 bases. The receptor was derived from a human donor in good health. CDR3 sequence: CATSRDRGTGGYGYTF. The CDR3 nucleotides read TGTGCCACCAGCAGAGACCGAGGGACAGGGGGTTATGGCTACACCTTC.